The present T cell receptor (beta chain) was sequenced within a study of spatial heterogeneity in lung cancer. On the study more broadly: Fewer alpha-chain than beta-chain sequences were consistently detected.

Germline V gene sequence: CDR1 GTSNPN, CDR2 SVGIG (reference sequence). CDR3 length: 13 amino acids. The V end was cut by 0 bases, the J end by 3 bases, with 7 bases between. This sample's time point: sample taken at primary tumor resection. The input material, whole RNA from tumor, nontumor lung or frozen PBMC, was sequenced unsorted. In this sample, this clonotype turned up many times. A unique molecular identifier was carried by every single TCR cDNA molecule. Each CDR3 protein is one row after TCRdb ran MiXCR on the 5' RACE reads. The data hold thousands of distinct CDR3 sequences, with roughly 5% observed a single time.

This clonotype originated in a female donor with early-stage non-small cell lung cancer. V is TRBV30 and J is TRBJ2-3; the D gene is possibly TRBD2 (5 bases). Source: normal lung tissue next to the tumor, taken at surgery. DNA of the CDR3: TGTGCCTGGAGTGTACGGGAAACAGATACGCAGTATTTT. It translates to CAWSVRETDTQYF.